The 22 T cell receptor beta chains below were found in one sample sequenced in a study of beta chain features in type 1 diabetes. The authors reverse transcribed all of the isolated RNA, so sequencing captured expressed TCRB transcripts. This table comes from immunoSEQ multiplex PCR, and its TCRdb copy is limited to in-frame clones, with some not included. The repertoire holds under 250,000 clones, over 12% seen once, with around 0.025% in the top ten. The specimen was naive CD4+ T cells from blood. Receptors originate from a woman aged 40 to 55 in good health.

V usage is TRBV18 and J usage is TRBJ2-3, with D tentatively TRBD1 (5 bases). Germline V gene lookup returns CDR1 KGHSH and CDR2 LQKENI. CDR3 size: 16 residues. Trimming took off 3 bases at V and 1 base at J, with 14 bases between the two ends. Here the CDR3 DNA reads TGTGCCAGCTCACCCAGCAGGGCGGATGGCACAGATACGCAGTATTTT. Protein product: CASSPSRADGTDTQYF. Full variable domain (rest looked up from reference TRBV18 and TRBJ2-3): NAGVMQNPRHLVRRRGQEARLRCSPMKGHSHVYWYRQLPEEGLKFMVYLQKENIIDESGMPKERFSAEFPKEGPSILRIQQVVRGDSAAYFCASSPSRADGTDTQYFGPGTRLTVL.

The chain combines TRBV5-4 with TRBJ1-1; D might be TRBD1 (6 bases). The CDR3 spans 13 residues. Looked up from germline, CDR1 is SGHNT and CDR2 is YYREEE (reference sequence). The germline V and J ends were trimmed by 4 bases and 6 bases, with 13 bases remaining between them. The DNA of the CDR3 is TGTGCCAGCAGCAAACTCCAGGGGCCTGAAGCTTTCTTT. It codes for CASSKLQGPEAFF. Supplemented by reference TRBV5-4 and TRBJ1-1, the full variable domain reads ETGVTQSPTHLIKTRGQQVTLRCSSQSGHNTVSWYQQALGQGPQFIFQYYREEENGRGNFPPRFSGLQFPNYSSELNVNALELDDSALYLCASSKLQGPEAFFGQGTRLTVV.

The gene calls are TRBV27 and TRBJ1-2, with no clear D. The CDR3 totals 14 residues. The germline V and J ends were trimmed by 3 bases and 7 bases, with 15 bases remaining between them. CDR1 is MNHEY, CDR2 SMNVEV, per germline (reference sequence). The CDR3: CASSLFGVTGGYTF. CDR3 coding DNA: TGTGCCAGCAGTTTGTTCGGGGTGACTGGTGGCTACACCTTC.

The V and J genes are TRBV5-4 and TRBJ1-1; no reliable D call. Per germline, CDR1 SGHNT and CDR2 YYREEE (reference sequence). The CDR3 is 14 residues long. Trimming stripped 0 bases from V and 4 bases from J, with 10 bases between. In nucleotides, the CDR3 is TGTGCCAGCAGCTTGGGTTTAGATGGCACTGAAGCTTTCTTT. Its translation: CASSLGLDGTEAFF.

This clone occurred a few times. The chain uses TRBV11-2 and TRBJ1-1, with TRBD1 matching 12 bases. Germline-derived CDR1 and CDR2 are SGHAT and FQNNGV. The CDR3 totals 14 residues. The V gene end was trimmed by 7 bases and the J gene end by 8 bases; junction bases not matched to a gene: 8. Written as DNA, the CDR3 is TGTGCCAGCAACAAGGGACAGGGGGCGGAAGAAGCTTTCTTT. This translates into CASNKGQGAEEAFF.

This clone has a handful of counts. The V and J genes are TRBV13 and TRBJ2-3, with unresolved D. The germline CDR1 and CDR2 sequences are PRHDT and FYEKMQ (reference sequence). Trimming stripped 4 bases from V and 0 bases from J, with 8 bases between. This CDR3 contains 14 residues. The CDR3 DNA follows: TGTGCCAGCAGCTCTTATTTTAGCACAGATACGCAGTATTTT. Encoded protein: CASSSYFSTDTQYF. The complete variable domain, with remaining parts taken from reference TRBV13 and TRBJ2-3, reads AAGVIQSPRHLIKEKRETATLKCYPIPRHDTVYWYQQGPGQDPQFLISFYEKMQSDKGSIPDRFSAQQFSDYHSELNMSSLELGDSALYFCASSSYFSTDTQYFGPGTRLTVL.

The V call is TRBV5-1, the J call TRBJ2-7; maybe TRBD1 (5 bases). This CDR3 is built from 13 residues. Germline V gives CDR1 SGHRS, CDR2 YFSETQ. Trimming stripped 8 bases from V and 7 bases from J, with 19 bases between. The CDR3 bases are TGCGCCAGTACCAGGGCCTCGCCTGGGGAGCAGTACTTC. The encoded protein is CASTRASPGEQYF.

The gene calls are TRBV18 and TRBJ1-3; D gene ambiguous. Per the germline V gene, CDR1 is KGHSH and CDR2 is LQKENI. The length of the CDR3 is 14 residues. Trimming pared 3 bases from V and 5 bases from J, leaving 11 bases between. The DNA for the CDR3 is TGTGCCAGCTCACCCCCGGGAGGTAGAAACACCATATATTTT. Its translation: CASSPPGGRNTIYF.

This chain connects TRBV11-3 to TRBJ1-1; D call uncertain. The CDR3 sequence is 11 residues long. The V end was cut by 6 bases, the J end by 7 bases, with 9 bases between. The germline V gene encodes CDR1 SGHNT and CDR2 YENEEA. Written as DNA, the CDR3 is TGTGCCAGCAGTCGAGGTGGTGAAGCTTTCTTT. As protein: CASSRGGEAFF.

The rearrangement links TRBV6-5 to TRBJ2-5, with D unclear. The CDR3 is 12 amino acids. Trimming removed 0 bases from V and 4 bases from J, with 3 bases in between. Germline-derived CDR1 and CDR2 are MNHEY and SVGAGI. The CDR3 DNA reads as TGTGCCAGCAGTTACTCCGGAGAGACCCAGTACTTC. Amino acid sequence: CASSYSGETQYF.

This clone was observed a few times. The rearrangement links TRBV11-2 to TRBJ1-1; D unresolved. V shed 1 base and J shed 1 base, with 7 bases lying between them. This CDR3 is 14 amino acids long. Germline values: CDR1 SGHAT, CDR2 FQNNGV. CDR3 sequence: CASSLGHRNTEAFF. In DNA form, the CDR3 reads TGTGCCAGCAGCTTAGGGCACAGGAACACTGAAGCTTTCTTT.

The chain combines TRBV29-1 with TRBJ1-2; D perhaps matches TRBD1 (5 bases). V lost 6 bases, J lost 0 bases, and 11 bases lay in between. The germline gives CDR1 SQVTM, CDR2 ANQGSEA. The CDR3 extends over 13 amino acids. This CDR3 is CSVKDRSNYGYTF. The CDR3 DNA reads as TGCAGCGTAAAAGACAGATCTAACTATGGCTACACCTTC.

This chain links TRBV5-4 with TRBJ1-2; 10 bases map to TRBD1. The CDR3 has 15 amino acids. Trimming removed 0 bases from V and 7 bases from J; junction bases left unmatched: 6. The V gene's germline CDR1 is SGHNT and CDR2 YYREEE (reference sequence). Written as DNA, the CDR3 is TGTGCCAGCAGCTTGGCGGGACAGGGGCTTAGTGGCTACACCTTC. It specifies CASSLAGQGLSGYTF. Together with reference TRBV5-4 and TRBJ1-2, the CDR3 gives the full variable domain: ETGVTQSPTHLIKTRGQQVTLRCSSQSGHNTVSWYQQALGQGPQFIFQYYREEENGRGNFPPRFSGLQFPNYSSELNVNALELDDSALYLCASSLAGQGLSGYTFGSGTRLTVV.

This clone was detected a few times. The rearrangement links TRBV5-1 to TRBJ1-1; 9 nucleotides agree with TRBD1. The trim removed 4 bases at V and 4 bases at J, leaving 11 bases unmatched. CDR1 SGHRS and CDR2 YFSETQ come from the germline V gene. This CDR3 spans 16 amino acids. CDR3 amino acids: CASSRTPVTGGTEAFF. CDR3 coding DNA: TGCGCCAGCAGCCGCACCCCCGTGACAGGGGGCACTGAAGCTTTCTTT.

The V and J genes are TRBV25-1 and TRBJ2-2; 11 bases align to TRBD1. Germline CDR1 and CDR2: MGHDK and SYGVNS. V lost 4 bases to trimming and J lost 5 bases; unmatched junction nucleotides: 3. The CDR3 sequence is 15 residues long. The DNA for the CDR3 is TGTGCCAGCAGTGGGACAGGGGGCCGGACCGGGGAGCTGTTTTTT. This sequence encodes CASSGTGGRTGELFF.

In its sample, this clone was seen a few times. The V and J genes are TRBV5-1 and TRBJ2-1, with 9 nucleotides matching TRBD2. The J segment lost 0 bases and the V segment lost 2 bases, leaving 3 bases of the junction unmatched. The V gene's germline CDR1 is SGHRS and CDR2 YFSETQ. CDR3 length: 16 amino acids. The CDR3 here is CASSLGGGVSYNEQFF. For the CDR3, the DNA is TGCGCCAGCAGCTTAGGCGGGGGGGTCTCCTACAATGAGCAGTTCTTC.

The table lists this clone with a count of one. V and J are TRBV27 and TRBJ1-3; maybe TRBD1 (5 bases). Per the germline V gene, CDR1 is MNHEY and CDR2 is SMNVEV (reference sequence). The CDR3 length is 15 residues. The V gene lost 4 bases and the J gene lost 3 bases, with 13 bases spanning the gap. The CDR3 DNA follows: TGTGCCAGCAGTTACCAGGGTCAAATTGGAAACACCATATATTTT. It yields the protein CASSYQGQIGNTIYF.

This clone was observed a handful of times. The chain uses TRBV11-2 and TRBJ2-4, with D possibly matching TRBD2 (6 bases). In germline, CDR1 is SGHAT, CDR2 FQNNGV. The CDR3 has 17 residues. Trimming took off 5 bases at V and 4 bases at J, with 21 bases between the two ends. CDR3 sequence reads: CASSHTTGGTVKNIQYF. The CDR3 DNA reads TGTGCCAGCAGCCATACTACCGGGGGTACAGTAAAAAACATTCAGTACTTC.

J is TRBJ1-1 and V is TRBV29-1; TRBD1 matches 8 bases. Per germline, CDR1 SQVTM and CDR2 ANQGSEA. CDR3 length: 11 residues. Losses at the gene ends were 7 bases for V and 6 bases for J; bases not matched to a gene: 4. CDR3 nucleotide sequence: TGCAGCGCCAGACAGGGGCCTGAAGCTTTCTTT. Amino acid sequence: CSARQGPEAFF.

The V call is TRBV5-4, the J call TRBJ1-2, with 7 bases identical to TRBD1. J gave up 6 bases and V 3 bases, and 8 bases lay outside the gene matches. The CDR3 consists of 14 residues. In germline, CDR1 is SGHNT, CDR2 YYREEE (reference sequence). The CDR3 region has the DNA TGTGCCAGCAGCTACGGGACAGTTCATGATGGCTACACCTTC. Residues: CASSYGTVHDGYTF. Together with reference TRBV5-4 and TRBJ1-2, the CDR3 gives the full variable domain: ETGVTQSPTHLIKTRGQQVTLRCSSQSGHNTVSWYQQALGQGPQFIFQYYREEENGRGNFPPRFSGLQFPNYSSELNVNALELDDSALYLCASSYGTVHDGYTFGSGTRLTVV.

The table lists this clone with a few counts. The chain uses TRBV7-2 and TRBJ2-3, with TRBD2 matching 7 bases. Germline V gives CDR1 SGHTA, CDR2 FQGNSA. This CDR3 region has 14 residues. V dropped 2 bases and J dropped 6; count of bases not matched to a gene: 5. DNA of the CDR3: TGTGCCAGCAGCTTACGGGGGAGGGAGGATACGCAGTATTTT. It specifies CASSLRGREDTQYF. Drawing the rest from reference TRBV7-2 and TRBJ2-3, the complete variable domain is GAGVSQSPSNKVTEKGKDVELRCDPISGHTALYWYRQSLGQGLEFLIYFQGNSAPDKSGLPSDRFSAERTGGSVSTLTIQRTQQEDSAVYLCASSLRGREDTQYFGPGTRLTVL.

The chain recombines TRBV27 with TRBJ2-4; weak D call: TRBD2 (5 bases). The CDR3 is 17 amino acids. Germline V gene sequence: CDR1 MNHEY, CDR2 SMNVEV (reference sequence). V lost 2 bases to trimming and J lost 3 bases, with 17 bases between them. CDR3 protein: CASSLRNREGGKNIQYF. CDR3 sequence (DNA): TGTGCCAGCAGTTTAAGGAACCGAGAGGGTGGCAAAAACATTCAGTACTTC.